The rows below give T cell receptor beta chains drawn from one sample of a study of blood T cell repertoires in COVID-19. Sequenced by immunoSEQ multiplex PCR; TCRdb stores in-frame clones only, minus some. The table shows about 110,000 clones, with 81% occurring only once. The sequenced sample consisted of peripheral blood. The source of these receptors is an elderly man with acute or convalescent COVID-19. Both conserved end residues are part of each CDR3. A D gene is named only where the DNA matches it firmly. Rows may omit the clone size; those that give it use once, few, many or a size class.

>TRBJ2-2|TRBV7-9|NA|NA
TGTGCCAGCAGCTTAAACGGCGGGGAGCTGTTTTTT
CASSLNGGELFF
>TRBJ1-1|TRBV2|NA|NA
TGTGCCAGCAGTGCAGGACAGAACACTGAAGCTTTCTTT
CASSAGQNTEAFF
>TRBJ2-1|TRBV5-1|NA|TRBD2
TGCGCCAGCAGCAGAACTAGCGGGGGGTCCTACAATGAGCAGTTCTTC
CASSRTSGGSYNEQFF
>TRBJ1-5|TRBV12-3/TRBV12-4|once|NA
TGTGCCAGCAGGGGGGGGGCCTCTCAGCCCCAGCATTTT
CASRGGASQPQHF
>TRBJ2-2|TRBV18|once|TRBD1
TGTGCCAGCTCGGAACAGGGGGCGCTGGACGGGGAGCTGTTTTTT
CASSEQGALDGELFF
>TRBJ2-7|TRBV6-6|NA|NA
TGTGCCAGCAGTGACAGTTACGAGCAGTACTTC
CASSDSYEQYF
>TRBJ1-6|TRBV28|NA|NA
TGTGCCAGCAGTTTATTAGGGAGTCCCCTCCACTTT
CASSLLGSPLHF
>TRBJ1-2|TRBV5-5|NA|NA
TGTGCCAGCACCCCTCGTGGGGGTAACCCTGGGGGGGAAGGCTACACCTTC
CASTPRGGNPGGEGYTF
>TRBJ2-7|TRBV15|many|TRBD1
TGTGCCACCAGCGGTACCTTCTGGGACAGGGCTGACGAGCAGTACTTC
CATSGTFWDRADEQYF
>TRBJ2-5|TRBV5-1|few|TRBD2
TGCGCCAGCAGCTTGGGTTCTAGCGGCGAAGAGACCCAGTACTTC
CASSLGSSGEETQYF
>TRBJ1-1|TRBV18|NA|NA
TGTGCCAGCTCACCCAGGGCGGAGCCCGGCACTGAAGCTTTCTTT
CASSPRAEPGTEAFF
>TRBJ2-3|TRBV5-1|NA|TRBD2
TGCGCCAGCAGCTACACTAGCGGGAGCGCAGATACGCAGTATTTT
CASSYTSGSADTQYF
>TRBJ2-2|TRBV5-1|once|NA
TGCGCCAGCAGCTTGGTCGGGGGAGTGGGCACCGGGGAGCTGTTTTTT
CASSLVGGVGTGELFF
>TRBJ1-2|TRBV2|NA|TRBD1
TGTGCCAGCAGTGAACGGGACAGGGGCATCTATGGCTACACCTTC
CASSERDRGIYGYTF
>TRBJ2-7|TRBV5-6|NA|NA
TGTGCCAGCAGCTTGGTTAGGTTCGCAGGGGAGTCCTACGAGCAGTACTTC
CASSLVRFAGESYEQYF
>TRBJ2-3|TRBV9|NA|NA
TGTGCCAGCAGCGTAGGAGGGGGAGATGCAGATACGCAGTATTTT
CASSVGGGDADTQYF
>TRBJ2-5|TRBV28|NA|NA
TGTGCCCTGACCCCGGCGAGCGAAGAGACCCAGTACTTC
CALTPASEETQYF
>TRBJ2-2|TRBV7-6|NA|TRBD2
TGTGCCAGCAGCCTTATCATCGGGACTAGAGACACCGGGGAGCTGTTTTTT
CASSLIIGTRDTGELFF
>TRBJ2-5|TRBV5-1|few|TRBD1
TGCGCCAGTTCCCCGGGACAGGGGGCTGCGACCCAGTACTTC
CASSPGQGAATQYF
>TRBJ2-1|TRBV4-1|NA|NA
TGCGCCAGCAGCCAAGATGGAGCCCCAGACAATGAGCAGTTCTTC
CASSQDGAPDNEQFF
>TRBJ1-1|TRBV18|few|TRBD1
TGTGCCAGCTCACCCATGGACAGGGAAGCTTTCTTT
CASSPMDREAFF
>TRBJ1-6|TRBV27|few|NA
TGTGCCAGCAGTTTCGGGGGGACCTCCTATAATTCACCCCTCCACTTT
CASSFGGTSYNSPLHF
>TRBJ1-6|TRBV7-3|NA|TRBD1
TGTGCCAGCAGCTTAACGTATGGCGGGACAGGGGGATCACCCCTCCACTTT
CASSLTYGGTGGSPLHF
>TRBJ2-7|TRBV5-1|NA|TRBD1
TGCGCCAGCAGCCCCGGGCCCAGGGGGCGAACCTACGAGCAGTACTTC
CASSPGPRGRTYEQYF
>TRBJ2-1|TRBV19|few|NA
TGTGCCAGTAGTTCACTTAGCGGATCCTACAATGAGCAGTTCTTC
CASSSLSGSYNEQFF
>TRBJ1-2|TRBV28|NA|NA
TGTGCCAGCAGAACGACAGGTTCCTTCGGCTACACCTTC
CASRTTGSFGYTF
>TRBJ2-5|TRBV28|NA|TRBD1
TGTGCCAGCAGTTCCCAACCAGGGGGGACCCAGTACTTC
CASSSQPGGTQYF
>TRBJ2-5|TRBV18|NA|NA
TGTGCCAGCTCACCACTCGGTAGAGAGACCCAGTACTTC
CASSPLGRETQYF
>TRBJ2-1|TRBV7-8|NA|NA
TGTGCCAGCAGCGCTAGGGGCCCAAGCTCCTACAATGAGCAGTTCTTC
CASSARGPSSYNEQFF
>TRBJ1-4|TRBV18|once|NA
TGTGCCAGCTCACCACAGCAGGGTGCCAATGAAAAACTGTTTTTT
CASSPQQGANEKLFF
>TRBJ2-1|TRBV6-2/TRBV6-3|NA|NA
TGTGCCAGCAGTTACTCGCAACAGGATGAGCAGTTCTTC
CASSYSQQDEQFF
>TRBJ1-5|TRBV28|NA|TRBD1
TGTGCCAGCAAAGGATGGGGGACAGGGGATCAGCCCCAGCATTTT
CASKGWGTGDQPQHF
>TRBJ2-2|TRBV18|NA|NA
TGTGCCAGCTTCTACCGCGGGATACACACCGGGGAGCTGTTTTTT
CASFYRGIHTGELFF
>TRBJ1-1|TRBV7-9|NA|TRBD1
TGTGCCAGCAGCTTGGGACAGGGCGAAGTGAACACTGAAGCTTTCTTT
CASSLGQGEVNTEAFF
>TRBJ1-4|TRBV6-1|NA|TRBD1
TGTGCCAGCAGTGATGCAGGGGGAAATGAAAAACTGTTTTTT
CASSDAGGNEKLFF
>TRBJ2-7|TRBV30|NA|NA
TGTGCCTGGGAGGGGGTATCCTACGAGCAGTACTTC
CAWEGVSYEQYF
>TRBJ2-7|TRBV2|NA|NA
TGTGCCAGCATGAGTCAGGGCAGCTCCTACGAGCAGTACTTC
CASMSQGSSYEQYF
>TRBJ1-1|TRBV2|NA|NA
TGTGCCAGCAGTTTCGGGTGGGGGCGAAGGACTGAAGCTTTCTTT
CASSFGWGRRTEAFF
>TRBJ2-5|TRBV7-9|NA|TRBD1
TGTGCCAGCAGCTCGGCACACAGGGGGCTGGAGACCCAGTACTTC
CASSSAHRGLETQYF
>TRBJ1-2|TRBV7-9|NA|NA
TGTGCCAGCAGCCTCGACAACAAGGAGGATCGTGGCTACACCTTC
CASSLDNKEDRGYTF
>TRBJ2-3|TRBV7-3|NA|TRBD2
TGTGCCAGCAGCTTCAGCGGGAGGGGGACAGATACGCAGTATTTT
CASSFSGRGTDTQYF
>TRBJ1-3|TRBV3-1/TRBV3-2|NA|NA
TGTGCCAGCAGCCAATATCTTACAGGGTCTCAAGGAAACACCATATATTTT
CASSQYLTGSQGNTIYF
>TRBJ1-5|TRBV2|NA|TRBD1
TGTGCCAGCAGTGCGGGCAGGGGGCATCAGCCCCAGCATTTT
CASSAGRGHQPQHF
>TRBJ1-2|TRBV7-2|NA|TRBD1
TGTGCCAGCAGCGAAACTCCCGCGGGACAGGGGGCTAATGGCTACACCTTC
CASSETPAGQGANGYTF
>TRBJ1-2|TRBV6-5|NA|TRBD1
TGTGCCAGCAGTTTGGGACAGAACTATGGCTACACCTTC
CASSLGQNYGYTF
>TRBJ2-3|TRBV2|NA|NA
TGTGCCAGCTTTTCTAGGCCCCTAGGCACAGATACGCAGTATTTT
CASFSRPLGTDTQYF
>TRBJ2-5|TRBV10-1|NA|NA
TGCGCCAGCAGTGATGGGACTGCCCAAGAGACCCAGTACTTC
CASSDGTAQETQYF
>TRBJ1-2|TRBV5-1|few|NA
TGCGCCAGCAGACCGGGCTCGACTACTACGGGCTATGGCTACACCTTC
CASRPGSTTTGYGYTF
>TRBJ2-7|TRBV6-5|NA|TRBD2
TGTGCCAGCAGCTCCGGGACTAGCGGGATCGAGCAGTACTTC
CASSSGTSGIEQYF
>TRBJ2-1|TRBV9|NA|TRBD1
TGTGCCAGCAGCGTAGGGCCCAGGACAGGGGCGCTGCGGTACTCCTACAATGAGCAGTTCTTC
CASSVGPRTGALRYSYNEQFF
>TRBJ1-1|TRBV7-9|NA|NA
TGTGCCAGCAGCTTGGGAGGGGACACTGAAGCTTTCTTT
CASSLGGDTEAFF
>TRBJ2-6|TRBV9|NA|NA
TGTGCCAGCTCGGAGGGCTCTGGGGCCAACGTCCTGACTTTC
CASSEGSGANVLTF
>TRBJ2-3|TRBV5-1|once|TRBD1
TGCGCCAGCAGCTCGGACAGGGGACGTGGAGATACGCAGTATTTT
CASSSDRGRGDTQYF
>TRBJ2-5|TRBV28|NA|TRBD2
TGTGCCACCGGAGAGAGTAATAGCGGGAGTGATGAGACCCAGTACTTC
CATGESNSGSDETQYF
>TRBJ2-3|TRBV7-6|NA|TRBD2
TGTGCCAGCAGCTTGGGACTAGCAACAGATACGCAGTATTTT
CASSLGLATDTQYF
>TRBJ2-5|TRBV5-1|NA|NA
TGCGCCAGCAGTCAGGGGTTAAGAGAGACCCAGTACTTC
CASSQGLRETQYF
>TRBJ1-5|TRBV30|few|NA
TGTGCCTGGAGTAAACAGCCCGATCAGCCCCAGCATTTT
CAWSKQPDQPQHF